This TCR beta chain originates from a study of breast tumors, draining lymph nodes, adjacent tissues. Study conclusions and caveats: Luminal-like breast cancer showed significantly greater tumor-nontumor repertoire similarity than basal-like breast cancer did. That most tumor T cells come from lymph nodes remained unproven. Compared with lymph nodes, tumors were less diverse; compared with nontumor tissue, more.

In this sample, this clonotype turned up many times. Its antigen is as yet unknown. TCRdb reprocessed the multiplex PCR reads with MiXCR, giving one entry per CDR3 protein. The repertoire has some 230,000 distinct CDR3 sequences, less than 35% of them found once; the top ten carry about 3.3%. Germline lookup yields CDR1 MGHRA and CDR2 YSYEKL. CDR3 length: 17 residues. V lost 1 base, J lost 3 bases, and 19 bases lay in between. Samples came from axillary lymph nodes draining the breast cancer. The sequenced sample consisted of axillary lymph node tissue. The origin of this receptor is a female donor with breast cancer. Some clones in this sample may be carry-over from other donors' samples. V usage is TRBV4-1 and J usage is TRBJ2-7, with a tentative D call TRBD2 (6 bases). Here the CDR3 DNA reads TGCGCCAGCAGCCAAGGGCCCGGGCGGGACCTAAACTACGAGCAGTACTTC. Amino acid sequence: CASSQGPGRDLNYEQYF.